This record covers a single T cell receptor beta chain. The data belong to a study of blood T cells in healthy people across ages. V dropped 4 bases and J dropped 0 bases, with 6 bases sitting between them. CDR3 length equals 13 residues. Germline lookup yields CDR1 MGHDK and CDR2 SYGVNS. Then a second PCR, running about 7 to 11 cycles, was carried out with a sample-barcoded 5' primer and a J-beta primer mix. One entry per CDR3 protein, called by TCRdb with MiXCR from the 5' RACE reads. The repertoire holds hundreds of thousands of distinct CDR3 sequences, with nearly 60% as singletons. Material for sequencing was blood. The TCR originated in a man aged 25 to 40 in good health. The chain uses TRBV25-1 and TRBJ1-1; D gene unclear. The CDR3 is CASSGGLNTEAFF. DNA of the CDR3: TGTGCCAGCAGTGGAGGGTTGAACACTGAAGCTTTCTTT.